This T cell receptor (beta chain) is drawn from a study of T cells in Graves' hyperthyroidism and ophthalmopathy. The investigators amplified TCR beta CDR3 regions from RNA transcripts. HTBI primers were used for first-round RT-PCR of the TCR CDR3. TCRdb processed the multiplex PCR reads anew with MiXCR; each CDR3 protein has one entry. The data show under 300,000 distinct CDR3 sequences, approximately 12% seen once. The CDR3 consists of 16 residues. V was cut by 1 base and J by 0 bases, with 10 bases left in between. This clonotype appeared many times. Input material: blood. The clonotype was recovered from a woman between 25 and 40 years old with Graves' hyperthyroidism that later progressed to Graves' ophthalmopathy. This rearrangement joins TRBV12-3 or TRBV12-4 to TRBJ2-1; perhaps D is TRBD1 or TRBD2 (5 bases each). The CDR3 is CASSLVGPSSYNEQFF. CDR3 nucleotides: TGTGCCAGCAGTTTAGTGGGACCGAGCTCCTACAATGAGCAGTTCTTC.